The 29 T cell receptor beta chains below all came from one sample that was sequenced in a study of blood T cell repertoires in COVID-19. Clones were sequenced by immunoSEQ multiplex PCR, and TCRdb holds only the in-frame ones, with some missing. The table has approximately 670,000 clones, 85% to 90% seen once. Sequencing was done on a sample of peripheral blood. The source of these receptors is a woman under 30 with acute or convalescent COVID-19.

The chain joins TRBV24-1 to TRBJ1-2; 9 nucleotides match TRBD1. This CDR3 region has 17 residues. Germline CDR1 KGHDR, CDR2 SFDVKD. Trimming removed 9 bases from V and 4 bases from J; junction bases left unmatched: 17. The CDR3 DNA is TGTGCCACCCCAACCTGGGACAGGGAACGCCGGGTCTATGGCTACACCTTC. It encodes CATPTWDRERRVYGYTF.

The chain is built from TRBV25-1 and TRBJ2-5; perhaps TRBD2 as D (6 bases). Germline assignment: CDR1 MGHDK and CDR2 SYGVNS. Trimming removed 3 bases at V and 3 bases at J, with 11 bases between. The CDR3 consists of 14 residues. CDR3 residues: CASSEYGGEETQYF. CDR3 DNA sequence: TGTGCCAGCAGTGAGTATGGCGGGGAAGAGACCCAGTACTTC. Variable domain in full (rest from reference TRBV25-1 and TRBJ2-5): EADIYQTPRYLVIGTGKKITLECSQTMGHDKMYWYQQDPGMELHLIHYSYGVNSTEKGDLSSESTVSRIRTEHFPLTLESARPSHTSQYLCASSEYGGEETQYFGPGTRLLVL.

The chain has TRBV9 and TRBJ1-1; 8 bases are shared with TRBD1. Trimming cost V 4 bases and J 4 bases; bases outside gene matches: 12. Germline V gene data show CDR1 as SGDLS and CDR2 as YYNGEE. This CDR3 is built from 16 residues. The CDR3 bases are TGTGCCAGCAGCCAAGACAGGGGAAGCCTGGGCACTGAAGCTTTCTTT. Protein sequence: CASSQDRGSLGTEAFF. Complete variable domain (other parts from reference TRBV9 and TRBJ1-1): DSGVTQTPKHLITATGQRVTLRCSPRSGDLSVYWYQQSLDQGLQFLIQYYNGEERAKGNILERFSAQQFPDLHSELNLSSLELGDSALYFCASSQDRGSLGTEAFFGQGTRLTVV.

The rearrangement links TRBV30 to TRBJ1-6; D remains ambiguous. The CDR3 has 11 amino acids. V was trimmed by 0 bases and J by 14 bases, leaving 8 bases between them. CDR1 GTSNPN and CDR2 SVGIG come from the germline V gene (reference sequence). The CDR3 loop is CAWSVGESLHF. Here the CDR3 DNA reads TGTGCCTGGAGTGTTGGAGAGTCCCTCCACTTT.

In its sample, this clone was seen a few times. The chain couples TRBV23-1 to TRBJ1-1; 8 positions agree with TRBD1. Being an ORF, TRBV23-1 has a function that is uncertain. This CDR3 has 14 amino acids. V dropped 6 bases and J dropped 1; count of bases not matched to a gene: 4. The CDR3 loop reads CASRRTGPNTEAFF. In DNA, the CDR3 is TGCGCCAGCAGAAGGACAGGGCCGAACACTGAAGCTTTCTTT.

The V and J genes are TRBV18 and TRBJ2-2; a weak D match, TRBD2 (5 bases). CDR1 and CDR2 from the germline V gene are KGHSH and LQKENI. The CDR3 length is 14 residues. Deletions cut 1 base from V and 8 bases from J, with 11 bases between. For the CDR3, the DNA is TGTGCCAGCTCACCACTAGCGCGGTCGGGGGAGCTGTTTTTT. It translates to CASSPLARSGELFF.

The gene calls are TRBV5-4 and TRBJ1-4, with 7 bases that match TRBD1. The length of the CDR3 is 18 residues. The junction had 12 bases not matched to a gene; V was cut back by 4 bases and J by 0 bases. Germline CDR1 and CDR2: SGHNT and YYREEE (reference sequence). The CDR3 protein is CASSPGQARISTNEKLFF. CDR3 bases: TGTGCCAGCAGCCCCGGACAGGCCAGAATTTCAACTAATGAAAAACTGTTTTTT.

The chain carries TRBV11-3 and TRBJ2-7; 7 nucleotides align to TRBD1. The CDR3 runs to 16 residues. Germline CDR1 reads SGHNT; CDR2 reads YENEEA. V lost 4 bases to trimming and J lost 1 base; unmatched junction nucleotides: 10. CDR3 sequence (DNA): TGTGCCAGCAGCTCCACGGGACAGAATATTTCCTACGAGCAGTACTTC. It yields the protein CASSSTGQNISYEQYF.

This chain links TRBV19 with TRBJ1-3; D gene ambiguous. The CDR3 loop spans 15 amino acids. Germline values: CDR1 LNHDA, CDR2 SQIVND (reference sequence). Trimming took 10 bases from V and 0 from J, leaving 16 bases between them. The CDR3 loop is CATWAFPSSGNTIYF. In nucleotides, the CDR3 is TGTGCCACGTGGGCATTTCCGAGCTCTGGAAACACCATATATTTT.

This sequence joins TRBV13 and TRBJ2-3, with D maybe TRBD1 (5 bases). This CDR3 is built from 14 residues. Germline-derived CDR1 and CDR2 are PRHDT and FYEKMQ (reference sequence). Trimming removed 0 bases at V and 4 bases at J, with 8 bases between. The CDR3 bases are TGTGCCAGCAGCTTAGGCAGGGCGGCAGATACGCAGTATTTT. Translating gives CASSLGRAADTQYF.

The chain uses TRBV6-5 and TRBJ1-2; D call uncertain. The CDR3 has 13 amino acids. Deletions cut 2 bases from V and 5 bases from J, with 9 bases between. CDR1 and CDR2 from the germline V gene are MNHEY and SVGAGI. The CDR3 nucleotides read TGTGCCAGCAGTTACGCAGGCCCTTATGGCTACACCTTC. Encoded protein: CASSYAGPYGYTF.

V gene TRBV10-2 combines with J gene TRBJ1-4; 7 positions match TRBD1. Losses at the gene ends were 6 bases for V and 8 bases for J; bases not matched to a gene: 18. This CDR3 has 17 amino acids. Germline-derived CDR1 and CDR2 are WSHSY and SAAADI. The CDR3 nucleotides read TGCGCCAGCAGCCCCCGGCGATGGGAACGACAGGGCGAAAAACTGTTTTTT. This encodes CASSPRRWERQGEKLFF.

The chain carries TRBV19 and TRBJ2-2; D might be TRBD1 (6 bases). From germline, CDR1 is LNHDA and CDR2 SQIVND (reference sequence). Trimming removed 3 bases from V and 4 bases from J, with 12 bases in between. The CDR3 length is 15 residues. CDR3 sequence: CASSIPRGSTGELFF. In DNA form, the CDR3 reads TGTGCCAGTAGTATCCCCAGGGGAAGCACCGGGGAGCTGTTTTTT.

This clone was counted once. The chain recombines TRBV30 with TRBJ1-6; 10 bases agree with TRBD1. The CDR3 has 14 residues. The ends lost 4 bases at V and 11 bases at J; junction bases unmatched: 8. CDR1 is GTSNPN, CDR2 SVGIG, per germline (reference sequence). The CDR3 nucleotides are TGTGCCTGGAAGAACCTCGGACAGGGGGCACCCCTCCACTTT. Its protein is CAWKNLGQGAPLHF.

J is TRBJ2-7 and V is TRBV7-8, with TRBD1 matching 7 bases. The germline CDR1 and CDR2 sequences are SGHVS and FQNEAQ. CDR3 size: 14 residues. Germline trimming cut 6 bases from V and 5 bases from J; bases unmatched to any gene: 10. CDR3 residues: CASSRDRVGNEQYF. DNA for the CDR3: TGTGCCAGCAGTCGCGACAGGGTGGGAAACGAGCAGTACTTC.

The V call is TRBV20-1, the J call TRBJ2-3; a weak D match, TRBD2 (6 bases). The length of the CDR3 is 15 residues. Germline V gene data show CDR1 as DFQATT and CDR2 as SNEGSKA (reference sequence). Trimming stripped 3 bases from V and 6 bases from J, with 19 bases between. The chain's CDR3 is CSASRRGPTFDTQYF. CDR3 sequence (DNA): TGCAGTGCTAGTCGGAGGGGTCCTACATTTGATACGCAGTATTTT.

The rearrangement links TRBV15 to TRBJ2-2, with a possible D match to TRBD2 (6 bases). Germline V gene lookup returns CDR1 LNHNV and CDR2 YYDKDF (reference sequence). Trimming shortened V by 7 bases and J by 6 bases, and 18 bases separated the two germline ends. This CDR3 region has 15 residues. In DNA form, the CDR3 reads TGTGCCACCAATAGAATAGGAGGGGAGGCCGGGGAGCTGTTTTTT. Its protein is CATNRIGGEAGELFF.

The V and J genes are TRBV5-1 and TRBJ2-7; weak D call: TRBD1 (6 bases). CDR3 length: 15 residues. Trimming shortened V by 4 bases and J by 5 bases, and 19 bases separated the two germline ends. The germline CDR1 and CDR2 sequences are SGHRS and YFSETQ. CDR3 DNA: TGCGCCAGCAGCCTTTACAGGGTCTTAAAGGACGAGCAGTACTTC. Translated: CASSLYRVLKDEQYF.

The rearrangement joins TRBV5-1 to TRBJ1-2; 8 positions agree with TRBD1. V gave up 4 bases and J gave up 7 bases; unmatched junction bases: 6. Germline V lookup: CDR1 SGHRS, CDR2 YFSETQ. The CDR3 spans 13 residues. The DNA for the CDR3 is TGCGCCAGCAGCCCCCGGACAGGGCTTGGCTACACCTTC. Translating gives CASSPRTGLGYTF.

The CDR3 spells CASRGAGLGSPLHF. Here the CDR3 DNA reads TGTGCCAGCAGGGGAGCGGGACTGGGGTCACCCCTCCACTTT. The V gene is TRBV25-1, the J gene TRBJ1-6; D perhaps matches TRBD1 (5 bases). Trimming stripped 6 bases from V and 10 bases from J, with 16 bases between. Germline CDR1 and CDR2: MGHDK and SYGVNS. The CDR3 is 14 amino acids. The full variable domain, completed using reference TRBV25-1 and TRBJ1-6, is EADIYQTPRYLVIGTGKKITLECSQTMGHDKMYWYQQDPGMELHLIHYSYGVNSTEKGDLSSESTVSRIRTEHFPLTLESARPSHTSQYLCASRGAGLGSPLHFGNGTRLTVT.

This chain uses TRBV12-5 with TRBJ2-3; possible D gene TRBD2, 6 bases. Germline V gene data show CDR1 as LGHNT and CDR2 as FRNRAP. Trimming removed 4 bases from V and 4 bases from J, with 12 bases in between. This CDR3 has 14 residues. DNA for the CDR3: TGTGCTAGTGGTTCCTTGGGGGGTCCAGATACGCAGTATTTT. As protein: CASGSLGGPDTQYF.

V and J are TRBV30 and TRBJ1-1, with D perhaps matching TRBD1 (6 bases). This CDR3 contains 14 residues. Germline values: CDR1 GTSNPN, CDR2 SVGIG (reference sequence). Trimming cost V 3 bases and J 5 bases, with 16 bases left between them. The CDR3 coding sequence is TGTGCCTGGAGACCGGGACAAGTTATTACTGAAGCTTTCTTT. As protein: CAWRPGQVITEAFF. Complete variable domain (other parts from reference TRBV30 and TRBJ1-1): SQTIHQWPATLVQPVGSPLSLECTVEGTSNPNLYWYRQAAGRGLQLLFYSVGIGQISSEVPQNLSASRPQDRQFILSSKKLLLSDSGFYLCAWRPGQVITEAFFGQGTRLTVV.

The J gene is TRBJ1-2, the V gene TRBV15; TRBD1 aligns across 12 bases. V lost 5 bases, J lost 7 bases, and 2 bases stayed unmatched. The CDR3 contains 13 residues. From germline, CDR1 is LNHNV and CDR2 YYDKDF (reference sequence). The CDR3 DNA reads as TGTGCCACCAGCCGGGACAGGGGGCCTGGCTACACCTTC. Translating it yields CATSRDRGPGYTF.

The chain employs TRBV7-6 and TRBJ2-1, with 11 nucleotides matching TRBD2. The CDR3 spans 21 residues. The V gene's germline CDR1 is SGHVS and CDR2 FNYEAQ. J lost 0 bases, V lost 5 bases, and 18 bases had no gene match. This chain's CDR3 is CASSGGRTGTSGAVSYNEQFF. CDR3 nucleotide sequence: TGTGCCAGCAGCGGGGGGCGGACCGGGACTAGCGGAGCCGTCTCCTACAATGAGCAGTTCTTC.

This chain connects TRBV5-3 to TRBJ1-4; a weak D match, TRBD1 (5 bases). TRBV5-3 is designated an ORF whose function remains uncertain. The CDR3 consists of 17 residues. V was clipped by 4 bases and J by 2 bases, with 18 bases between them. This chain's CDR3 is CARSGARTPNTNEKLFF. In nucleotides, the CDR3 is TGTGCCAGAAGCGGGGCCCGGACCCCGAACACTAATGAAAAACTGTTTTTT.

This sequence joins TRBV6-1 and TRBJ1-2; no reliable D call. Germline-derived CDR1 and CDR2 are MNHNS and SASEGT. There are 14 residues in the CDR3. V lost 2 bases and J 3 bases, leaving 10 bases between the germline ends. The CDR3 loop is CASSEIGADYGYTF. The CDR3 bases are TGTGCCAGCAGTGAAATTGGAGCTGACTATGGCTACACCTTC.

The chain has TRBV2 and TRBJ1-1; D unclear. V was trimmed by 5 bases and J by 4 bases, leaving 11 bases between them. Germline V CDR1 and CDR2: SNHLY, FYNNEI. This CDR3 is 13 amino acids long. CDR3 in amino acids: CASSNAGFTEAFF. The CDR3 DNA reads as TGTGCCAGCAGTAATGCGGGGTTCACTGAAGCTTTCTTT.

This clone has only a few counts. V gene TRBV19 combines with J gene TRBJ1-2; 8 positions agree with TRBD1. J gave up 0 bases and V 7 bases, and 10 bases lay outside the gene matches. CDR1 is LNHDA, CDR2 SQIVND, per germline (reference sequence). The CDR3 totals 16 residues. In DNA form, the CDR3 reads TGTGCCAGTACCCCACCCGGGACAGGCGCTAACTATGGCTACACCTTC. Translating gives CASTPPGTGANYGYTF.

This sequence joins TRBV5-1 and TRBJ1-1; 9 bases line up with TRBD1. Per germline, CDR1 SGHRS and CDR2 YFSETQ. The trim removed 0 bases at V and 0 bases at J, leaving 6 bases unmatched. The CDR3 is 17 residues long. CDR3 in DNA: TGCGCCAGCAGCTTGGGTTCCGGGACAGGGCTGAACACTGAAGCTTTCTTT. The encoded protein is CASSLGSGTGLNTEAFF.